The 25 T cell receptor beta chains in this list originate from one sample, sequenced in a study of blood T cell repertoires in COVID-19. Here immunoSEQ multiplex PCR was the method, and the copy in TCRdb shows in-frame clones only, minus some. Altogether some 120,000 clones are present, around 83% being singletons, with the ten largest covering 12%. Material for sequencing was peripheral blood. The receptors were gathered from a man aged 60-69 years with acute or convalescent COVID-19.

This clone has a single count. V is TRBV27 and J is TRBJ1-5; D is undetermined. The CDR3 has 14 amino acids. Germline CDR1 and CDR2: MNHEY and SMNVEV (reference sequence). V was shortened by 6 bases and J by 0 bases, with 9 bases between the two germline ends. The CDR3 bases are TGTGCCAGCAGCCGGAGGTTTAGCAATCAGCCCCAGCATTTT. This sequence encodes CASSRRFSNQPQHF.

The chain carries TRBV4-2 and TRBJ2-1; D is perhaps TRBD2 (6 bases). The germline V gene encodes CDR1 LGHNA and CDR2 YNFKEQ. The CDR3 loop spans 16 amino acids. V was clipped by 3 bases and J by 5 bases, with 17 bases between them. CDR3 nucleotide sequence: TGTGCCAGCAGCCAGGCCGGGACCGGGGGAAACAATGAGCAGTTCTTC. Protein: CASSQAGTGGNNEQFF.

The CDR3, as DNA: TGTGCCAGCAGTCCCGGACAGGTCTGGGGGGGCTACACCTTC. It encodes CASSPGQVWGGYTF. V gene TRBV28 combines with J gene TRBJ1-2; TRBD1 agrees at 7 bases. This CDR3 has 14 residues. Germline loops: CDR1 MDHEN, CDR2 SYDVKM. V shed 5 bases and J 8 bases; nucleotides not matched to a gene: 11.

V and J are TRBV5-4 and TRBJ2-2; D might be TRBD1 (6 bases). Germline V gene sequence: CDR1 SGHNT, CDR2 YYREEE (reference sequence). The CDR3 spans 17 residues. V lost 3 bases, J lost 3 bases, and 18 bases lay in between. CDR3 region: CASSSGPRGKDTGELFF. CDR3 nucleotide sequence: TGTGCCAGCAGCTCGGGCCCTAGGGGGAAAGACACCGGGGAGCTGTTTTTT.

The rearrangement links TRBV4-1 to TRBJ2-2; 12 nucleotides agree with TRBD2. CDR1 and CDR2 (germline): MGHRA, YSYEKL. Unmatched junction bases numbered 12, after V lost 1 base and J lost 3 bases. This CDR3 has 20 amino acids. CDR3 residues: CASSQALHLTSGRHTGELFF. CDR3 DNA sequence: TGCGCCAGCAGCCAAGCTCTACACCTGACTAGCGGGAGACACACCGGGGAGCTGTTTTTT.

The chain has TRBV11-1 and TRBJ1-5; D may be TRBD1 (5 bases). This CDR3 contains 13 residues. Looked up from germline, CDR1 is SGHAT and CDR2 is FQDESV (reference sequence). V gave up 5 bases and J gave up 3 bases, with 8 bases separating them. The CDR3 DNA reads TGTGCCAGCAGCGGGGGGGACAATCAGCCCCAGCATTTT. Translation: CASSGGDNQPQHF.

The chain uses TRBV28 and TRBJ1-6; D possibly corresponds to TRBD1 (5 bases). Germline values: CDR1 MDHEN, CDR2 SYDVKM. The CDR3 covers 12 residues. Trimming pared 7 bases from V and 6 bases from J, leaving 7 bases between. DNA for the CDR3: TGTGCCAGCACGGGGGGTAATTCACCCCTCCACTTT. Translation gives CASTGGNSPLHF. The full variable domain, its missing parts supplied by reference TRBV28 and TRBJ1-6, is DVKVTQSSRYLVKRTGEKVFLECVQDMDHENMFWYRQDPGLGLRLIYFSYDVKMKEKGDIPEGYSVSREKKERFSLILESASTNQTSMYLCASTGGNSPLHFGNGTRLTVT.

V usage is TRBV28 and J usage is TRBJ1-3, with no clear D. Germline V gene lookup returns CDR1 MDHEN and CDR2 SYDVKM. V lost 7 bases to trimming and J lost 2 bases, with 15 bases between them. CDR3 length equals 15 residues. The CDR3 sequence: CASTPGLITGNTIYF. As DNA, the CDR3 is TGTGCCAGCACCCCAGGTCTTATTACTGGAAACACCATATATTTT.

CDR3 in DNA: TGCGCCAGCAGCTTATTAGCGGGGGACACAGATACGCAGTATTTT. Translating gives CASSLLAGDTDTQYF. The J gene is TRBJ2-3, the V gene TRBV5-1; 9 bases align to TRBD2. Losses at the gene ends were 2 bases for V and 2 bases for J; bases not matched to a gene: 3. This CDR3 has 15 residues. Germline V gene sequence: CDR1 SGHRS, CDR2 YFSETQ. Full variable domain (outside the CDR3, taken from reference TRBV5-1 and TRBJ2-3): KAGVTQTPRYLIKTRGQQVTLSCSPISGHRSVSWYQQTPGQGLQFLFEYFSETQRNKGNFPGRFSGRQFSNSRSEMNVSTLELGDSALYLCASSLLAGDTDTQYFGPGTRLTVL.

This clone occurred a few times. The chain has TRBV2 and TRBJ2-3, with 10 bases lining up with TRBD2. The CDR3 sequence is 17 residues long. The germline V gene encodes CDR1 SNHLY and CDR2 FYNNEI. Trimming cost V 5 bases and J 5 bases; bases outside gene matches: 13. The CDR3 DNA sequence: TGTGCCAGCAGTTCTAAGATCCTAGCGGGAGCGGTAGATACGCAGTATTTT. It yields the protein CASSSKILAGAVDTQYF. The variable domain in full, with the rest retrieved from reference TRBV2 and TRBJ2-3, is EPEVTQTPSHQVTQMGQEVILRCVPISNHLYFYWYRQILGQKVEFLVSFYNNEISEKSEIFDDQFSVERPDGSNFTLKIRSTKLEDSAMYFCASSSKILAGAVDTQYFGPGTRLTVL.

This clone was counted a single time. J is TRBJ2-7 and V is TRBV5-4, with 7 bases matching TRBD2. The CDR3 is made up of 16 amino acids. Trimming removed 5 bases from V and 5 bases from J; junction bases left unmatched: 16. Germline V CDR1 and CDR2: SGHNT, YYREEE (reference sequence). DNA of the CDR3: TGTGCCAGCAGTCCCGAGGGGAGCGGGGTCCCCCACGAGCAGTACTTC. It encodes CASSPEGSGVPHEQYF.

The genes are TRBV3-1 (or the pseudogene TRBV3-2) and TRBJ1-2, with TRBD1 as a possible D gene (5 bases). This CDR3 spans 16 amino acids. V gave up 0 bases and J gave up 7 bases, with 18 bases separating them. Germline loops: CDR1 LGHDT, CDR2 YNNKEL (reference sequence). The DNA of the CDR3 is TGTGCCAGCAGCCAAGAGGTAGGGGTGGATCGCGGTGGCTACACCTTC. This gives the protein CASSQEVGVDRGGYTF.

As DNA, the CDR3 is TGTGCCAGCAGTGGGGACAGGGATGGTGGCTACACCTTC. This encodes CASSGDRDGGYTF. The chain joins TRBV2 to TRBJ1-2; the match to TRBD1 covers 9 bases. Trimming at V came to 4 bases and at J to 7 bases, leaving 4 bases not matched to a gene. Germline CDR1 SNHLY, CDR2 FYNNEI. The CDR3 has 13 amino acids.

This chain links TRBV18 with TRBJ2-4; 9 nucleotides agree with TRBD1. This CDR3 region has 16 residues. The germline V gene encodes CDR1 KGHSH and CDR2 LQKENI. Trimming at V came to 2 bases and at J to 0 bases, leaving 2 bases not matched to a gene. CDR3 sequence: CASSPRQGVAKNIQYF. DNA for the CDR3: TGTGCCAGCTCACCAAGACAGGGGGTAGCCAAAAACATTCAGTACTTC.

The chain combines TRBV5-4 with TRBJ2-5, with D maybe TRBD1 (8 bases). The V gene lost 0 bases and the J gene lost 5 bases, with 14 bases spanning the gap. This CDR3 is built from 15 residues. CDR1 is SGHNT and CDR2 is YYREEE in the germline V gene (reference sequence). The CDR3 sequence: CASSLDRGGYETQYF. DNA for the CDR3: TGTGCCAGCAGCTTGGACAGGGGGGGGTACGAGACCCAGTACTTC.

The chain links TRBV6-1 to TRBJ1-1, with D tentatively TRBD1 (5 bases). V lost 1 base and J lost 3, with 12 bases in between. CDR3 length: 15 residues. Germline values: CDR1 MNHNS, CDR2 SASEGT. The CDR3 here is CASSEGWGGDTEAFF. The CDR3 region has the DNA TGTGCCAGCAGTGAAGGTTGGGGCGGGGACACTGAAGCTTTCTTT.

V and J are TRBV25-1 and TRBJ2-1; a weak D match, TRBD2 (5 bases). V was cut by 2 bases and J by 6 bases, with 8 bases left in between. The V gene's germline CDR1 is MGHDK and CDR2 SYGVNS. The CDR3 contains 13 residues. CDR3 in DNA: TGTGCCAGCAGTGAACGAAGCGGCAATGAGCAGTTCTTC. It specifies CASSERSGNEQFF.

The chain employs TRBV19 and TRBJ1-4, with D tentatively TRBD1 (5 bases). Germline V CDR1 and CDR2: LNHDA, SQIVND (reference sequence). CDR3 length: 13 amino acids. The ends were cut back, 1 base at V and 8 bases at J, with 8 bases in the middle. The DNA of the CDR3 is TGTGCCAGTAGTATAGGACGGGGGGAAAAACTGTTTTTT. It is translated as CASSIGRGEKLFF.

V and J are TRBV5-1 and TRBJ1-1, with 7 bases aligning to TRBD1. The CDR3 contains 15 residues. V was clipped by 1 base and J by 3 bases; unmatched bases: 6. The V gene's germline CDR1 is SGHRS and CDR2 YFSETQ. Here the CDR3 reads CASSLIGGGHTEAFF. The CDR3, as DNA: TGCGCCAGCAGCTTGATAGGGGGCGGACACACTGAAGCTTTCTTT.

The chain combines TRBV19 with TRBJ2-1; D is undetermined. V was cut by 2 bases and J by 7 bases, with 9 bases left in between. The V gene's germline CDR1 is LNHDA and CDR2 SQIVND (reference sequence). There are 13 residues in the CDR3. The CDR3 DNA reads TGTGCCAGTAGTATAATTTTATTTAATGAGCAGTTCTTC. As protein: CASSIILFNEQFF. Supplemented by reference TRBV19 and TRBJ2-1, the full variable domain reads DGGITQSPKYLFRKEGQNVTLSCEQNLNHDAMYWYRQDPGQGLRLIYYSQIVNDFQKGDIAEGYSVSREKKESFPLTVTSAQKNPTAFYLCASSIILFNEQFFGPGTRLTVL.

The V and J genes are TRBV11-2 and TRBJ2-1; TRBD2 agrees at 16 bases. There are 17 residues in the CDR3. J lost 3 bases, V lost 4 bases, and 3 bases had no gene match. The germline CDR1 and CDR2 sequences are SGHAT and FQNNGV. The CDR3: CASSWGTSGRVYNEQFF. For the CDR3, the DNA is TGTGCCAGCAGCTGGGGGACTAGCGGGAGGGTCTACAATGAGCAGTTCTTC.

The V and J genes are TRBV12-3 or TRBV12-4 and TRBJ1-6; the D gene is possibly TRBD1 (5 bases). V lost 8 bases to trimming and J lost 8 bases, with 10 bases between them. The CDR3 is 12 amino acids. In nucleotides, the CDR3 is TGTGCCAGCGGATCAGGGTATTCACCCCTCCACTTT. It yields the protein CASGSGYSPLHF.

The CDR3 nucleotides read TGCGCCAGCACAGAGGGTCACACCGGGGAGCTGTTTTTT. As protein: CASTEGHTGELFF. The gene calls are TRBV5-1 and TRBJ2-2; D might be TRBD2 (5 bases). Trimming removed 6 bases at V and 3 bases at J, with 9 bases between. The CDR3 extends over 13 amino acids. The germline V gene has CDR1 SGHRS and CDR2 YFSETQ.

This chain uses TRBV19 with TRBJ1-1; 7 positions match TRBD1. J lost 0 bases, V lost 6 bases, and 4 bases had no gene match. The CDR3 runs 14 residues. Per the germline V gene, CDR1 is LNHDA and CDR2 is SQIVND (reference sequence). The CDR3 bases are TGTGCCAGTAGGCTGACAGGGATGAACACTGAAGCTTTCTTT. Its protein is CASRLTGMNTEAFF.

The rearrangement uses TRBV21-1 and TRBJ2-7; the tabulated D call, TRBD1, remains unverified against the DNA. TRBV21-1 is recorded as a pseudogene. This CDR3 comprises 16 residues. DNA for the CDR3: TGTGCCAGCAGCAAAAGCCTCGCCTGGGACAGTTTCGAGCAGTACTTC. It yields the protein CASSKSLAWDSFEQYF.